One TCR beta chain is described in this entry. These data come from a study of blood T cell repertoires in COVID-19. Study background: T cells, B-cell-depleted T cells, or PBMCs supplied cDNA or gDNA.

The V end lost 3 bases, the J end lost 8 bases, and 13 bases lay between the germline ends. Looked up from germline, CDR1 is DFQATT and CDR2 is SNEGSKA (reference sequence). This CDR3 has 12 amino acids. In the authors' workflow: Amplification of reference gene primers provided the estimated nucleated cell counts. Clones were sequenced by immunoSEQ multiplex PCR, and TCRdb holds only the in-frame ones, with some missing. V and J calls and clone size are copied from that table; D and trimming were computed from the DNA. The sample consists of tens of thousands of clones, 70% to 80% of them appearing once.

The sample comprised peripheral blood. The chain links TRBV20-1 to TRBJ1-2; D is undetermined. The clonotype was recovered from a human donor in a cohort sampled during active COVID-19. The DNA for the CDR3 is TGCAGTGCTAGTAAAAGGGAGAAGGGCTACACCTTC. It specifies CSASKREKGYTF.